This TCR beta chain was sequenced in a study of OX40 agonist ivuxolimab in advanced cancers. Study-level findings and limits: The work left the antigen specificity of expanded peripheral T cells undetermined.

Germline V gene data show CDR1 as SNHLY and CDR2 as FYNNEI. With 4 bases clipped from V and 4 bases from J, the junction kept 7 bases outside the gene matches. The CDR3 sequence is 16 residues long. As concerns this clone: Antigen unknown.

Assay used: immunoSEQ multiplex PCR; TCRdb lists only in-frame clones, some missing. The sample lists tens of thousands of clones; 87% were seen once. V gene TRBV2 combines with J gene TRBJ1-4, with 9 nucleotides matching TRBD1. The specimen was CD4+ or CD8+ T cells sorted from blood, collected in a trial of the OX40 agonist ivuxolimab. The TCR originated in an adult with an advanced solid tumor such as melanoma, head and neck, liver or kidney cancer. The CDR3 bases are TGTGCCAGCAGTGCATATACGGGACAGGGTAATGAAAAACTGTTTTTT. This sequence encodes CASSAYTGQGNEKLFF. The whole variable domain, filled in from reference TRBV2 and TRBJ1-4, reads EPEVTQTPSHQVTQMGQEVILRCVPISNHLYFYWYRQILGQKVEFLVSFYNNEISEKSEIFDDQFSVERPDGSNFTLKIRSTKLEDSAMYFCASSAYTGQGNEKLFFGSGTQLSVL.